Presented here are 21 T cell receptor beta chains from one specimen sequenced in a study of cytotoxic CD8 clonotypes in ibrutinib-treated CLL. Data came from immunoSEQ multiplex PCR; TCRdb stores just in-frame clones and leaves some out. The repertoire holds almost 85,000 clones, around 83% seen once, with 5% to 6% in the top ten. Here the sequenced sample was PBMCs, taken before ibrutinib treatment. These TCRs come from a human donor with chronic lymphocytic leukemia.

The V and J genes are TRBV9 and TRBJ1-5, with TRBD1 matching 8 bases. The CDR3 is 15 residues long. V trimming: 4 bases; J trimming: 6 bases; junction bases outside the gene matches: 9. Germline V CDR1 and CDR2: SGDLS, YYNGEE. CDR3 sequence: CASSPRTGTGQPQHF. The CDR3 nucleotides are TGTGCCAGCAGCCCTCGGACAGGGACCGGTCAGCCCCAGCATTTT.

A few counts support this clone. The V and J genes are TRBV27 and TRBJ2-2; D perhaps matches TRBD1 (8 bases). This CDR3 is 16 amino acids long. V lost 1 base to trimming and J lost 5 bases, with 14 bases between them. CDR1 and CDR2 from the germline V gene are MNHEY and SMNVEV (reference sequence). The CDR3 DNA follows: TGTGCCAGCAGTTTATACGGACAGGGAGGGACCGGGGAGCTGTTTTTT. Its translation: CASSLYGQGGTGELFF.

V gene TRBV7-8 combines with J gene TRBJ1-3; no clear D. The CDR3 length is 12 residues. In germline, CDR1 is SGHVS, CDR2 FQNEAQ. V was clipped by 2 bases and J by 7 bases, with 6 bases between them. The CDR3 here is CASSLPPNTIYF. DNA for the CDR3: TGTGCCAGCAGCTTACCCCCGAACACCATATATTTT.

Of note for this clone: Different DNA sequences within this sample yield the same CDR3. J is TRBJ2-7 and V is TRBV5-1; D tentatively fits TRBD1 or TRBD2 (6 bases each). V lost 1 base and J 1 base, leaving 12 bases between the germline ends. CDR3 size: 15 residues. CDR1 and CDR2 from the germline V gene are SGHRS and YFSETQ. The CDR3 loop is CASSLNTGRSYEQYF. CDR3 nucleotides: TGCGCCAGCAGCTTGAACACAGGGAGGTCCTACGAGCAGTACTTC.

The rearrangement uses TRBV28 and TRBJ2-7; TRBD1 aligns across 8 bases. The CDR3 is 15 amino acids. Germline trimming cut 4 bases from V and 4 bases from J; bases unmatched to any gene: 9. Germline assignment: CDR1 MDHEN and CDR2 SYDVKM. The CDR3 region is CASSSAGTGQYEQYF. In DNA form, the CDR3 reads TGTGCCAGCAGTTCAGCCGGGACAGGCCAATACGAGCAGTACTTC. Full variable domain (rest looked up from reference TRBV28 and TRBJ2-7): DVKVTQSSRYLVKRTGEKVFLECVQDMDHENMFWYRQDPGLGLRLIYFSYDVKMKEKGDIPEGYSVSREKKERFSLILESASTNQTSMYLCASSSAGTGQYEQYFGPGTRLTVT.

The J gene is TRBJ1-5, the V gene TRBV6-5, with D possibly being TRBD1 (5 bases). Germline V gene lookup returns CDR1 MNHEY and CDR2 SVGAGI. V lost 4 bases and J lost 2, with 12 bases in between. The CDR3 covers 15 residues. In nucleotides, the CDR3 is TGTGCCAGCAGTTCCGGGGGTTTGGGCAATCAGCCCCAGCATTTT. Translation: CASSSGGLGNQPQHF.

This chain connects TRBV20-1 to TRBJ2-5; D ambiguous. CDR1 DFQATT and CDR2 SNEGSKA come from the germline V gene (reference sequence). The CDR3 has 11 amino acids. Deletions cut 3 bases from V and 1 base from J, with 3 bases between. The CDR3 sequence is CSASGQETQYF. Here the CDR3 DNA reads TGCAGTGCTAGCGGCCAAGAGACCCAGTACTTC.

This clone was detected a few times. The chain has TRBV27 and TRBJ2-1, with D perhaps TRBD1 (5 bases). Trimming left V 3 bases short and J 4 bases short, with 10 bases between. In germline, CDR1 is MNHEY, CDR2 SMNVEV (reference sequence). CDR3 size: 14 residues. The CDR3 sequence: CASSLQGLYNEQFF. The DNA for the CDR3 is TGTGCCAGCAGTTTGCAGGGCCTGTACAATGAGCAGTTCTTC.

The chain joins TRBV11-3 to TRBJ2-3, with TRBD2 matching over 13 bases. The CDR3 totals 15 residues. Germline CDR1 and CDR2: SGHNT and YENEEA. Germline trimming cut 6 bases from V and 4 bases from J; bases unmatched to any gene: 4. This CDR3 reads CASRSGLAGADTQYF. CDR3 DNA sequence: TGTGCCAGCAGATCCGGACTAGCGGGAGCAGATACGCAGTATTTT.

The chain has TRBV28 and TRBJ1-1; D gene unclear. CDR1 MDHEN and CDR2 SYDVKM come from the germline V gene. V lost 8 bases and J 2 bases, leaving 21 bases between the germline ends. CDR3 length: 16 residues. The CDR3: CASLPPKGWGNTEAFF. The CDR3 DNA is TGTGCCAGCCTACCTCCCAAGGGATGGGGAAACACTGAAGCTTTCTTT. The entire variable domain, with the rest obtained from reference TRBV28 and TRBJ1-1, is as follows: DVKVTQSSRYLVKRTGEKVFLECVQDMDHENMFWYRQDPGLGLRLIYFSYDVKMKEKGDIPEGYSVSREKKERFSLILESASTNQTSMYLCASLPPKGWGNTEAFFGQGTRLTVV.

This chain links TRBV29-1 with TRBJ2-1, with 8 positions matching TRBD1. CDR3 size: 16 residues. J was trimmed by 5 bases and V by 4 bases; bases with no gene match: 13. Germline-derived CDR1 and CDR2 are SQVTM and ANQGSEA. CDR3 sequence (DNA): TGCAGCGTTGCAATGAGGGACAGGTCATTTAACAATGAGCAGTTCTTC. This sequence encodes CSVAMRDRSFNNEQFF.

CDR3 bases: TGTGCCAGCAGCCTGGACAGGGGGTTGGACACCATATATTTT. Amino acid sequence: CASSLDRGLDTIYF. V usage is TRBV11-2 and J usage is TRBJ1-3, with 10 bases aligning to TRBD1. Germline V gene lookup returns CDR1 SGHAT and CDR2 FQNNGV. Germline trimming cut 5 bases from V and 8 bases from J; bases unmatched to any gene: 6. The CDR3 runs to 14 residues.

Points on this clone: Just one base apart from a much larger clone, this may be a read error. The V and J genes are TRBV5-6 and TRBJ2-5; D not certain. The length of the CDR3 is 11 residues. Looked up from germline, CDR1 is SGHDT and CDR2 is YYEEEE. The germline V and J ends were trimmed by 2 bases and 3 bases, with 2 bases remaining between them. The CDR3 sequence: CASSLKETQYF. The CDR3 DNA is TGTGCCAGCAGCTTAAAAGAGACCCAGTACTTC.

The chain employs TRBV6-5 and TRBJ2-7, with D possibly matching TRBD2 (5 bases). This CDR3 comprises 15 residues. Trimming took off 5 bases at V and 3 bases at J, with 17 bases between the two ends. Germline V CDR1 and CDR2: MNHEY, SVGAGI. The CDR3 DNA sequence: TGTGCCAGCAGTGTTTCTCCCGGCGGGTTCTACGAGCAGTACTTC. Protein: CASSVSPGGFYEQYF.

The chain uses TRBV4-1 and TRBJ2-2; D may be TRBD1 (6 bases). Germline V gene lookup returns CDR1 MGHRA and CDR2 YSYEKL. This CDR3 region has 15 residues. V was shortened by 8 bases and J by 3 bases, with 16 bases between the two germline ends. For the CDR3, the DNA is TGCGCCAGCGCACAGGGAATTGGCGACACCGGGGAGCTGTTTTTT. It encodes CASAQGIGDTGELFF.

This rearrangement joins TRBV9 to TRBJ2-1; 7 positions match TRBD2. J lost 7 bases, V lost 4 bases, and 8 bases had no gene match. Germline CDR1 and CDR2: SGDLS and YYNGEE. CDR3 length equals 14 residues. This CDR3 is CASSFREVANEQFF. The CDR3 DNA reads as TGTGCCAGCAGCTTCCGGGAGGTTGCTAATGAGCAGTTCTTC.

The gene calls are TRBV6-5 and TRBJ2-7; maybe TRBD2 (6 bases). Germline CDR1 and CDR2: MNHEY and SVGAGI. The CDR3 consists of 15 residues. V dropped 5 bases and J dropped 0 bases, with 14 bases sitting between them. CDR3 in amino acids: CASSPRERLSYEQYF. The DNA of the CDR3 is TGTGCCAGCAGTCCCCGGGAGCGGCTCTCCTACGAGCAGTACTTC.

The count of this clone is one. The V gene is TRBV11-2, the J gene TRBJ2-1; unclear D gene. The CDR3 totals 12 residues. Trimming removed 5 bases from V and 7 bases from J, with 9 bases in between. The germline CDR1 and CDR2 sequences are SGHAT and FQNNGV. CDR3 in DNA: TGTGCCAGCAGCATGGTGAGGAATGAGCAGTTCTTC. Translation: CASSMVRNEQFF. Based on the CDR3 plus reference TRBV11-2 and TRBJ2-1, the full variable domain is EAGVAQSPRYKIIEKRQSVAFWCNPISGHATLYWYQQILGQGPKLLIQFQNNGVVDDSQLPKDRFSAERLKGVDSTLKIQPAKLEDSAVYLCASSMVRNEQFFGPGTRLTVL.

The V and J genes are TRBV5-1 and TRBJ1-2, with 7 bases fitting TRBD1. The CDR3 contains 14 residues. Germline loops: CDR1 SGHRS, CDR2 YFSETQ. J gave up 4 bases and V 4 bases, and 7 bases lay outside the gene matches. The CDR3 sequence is CASSPPGQSYGYTF. DNA for the CDR3: TGCGCCAGCAGCCCACCGGGACAGAGCTATGGCTACACCTTC.

This clone came up once. The rearrangement links TRBV27 to TRBJ2-7; D gene ambiguous. Between the trimmed V and J ends, which lost 2 bases and 5 bases, there was a span of 13 bases. The length of the CDR3 is 14 residues. The germline V gene encodes CDR1 MNHEY and CDR2 SMNVEV (reference sequence). DNA for the CDR3: TGTGCCAGCAGTTTAGCACCCCCACGGGACGAGCAGTACTTC. Translated: CASSLAPPRDEQYF.

The V gene is TRBV11-3, the J gene TRBJ2-7, with D maybe TRBD2 (6 bases). Looked up from germline, CDR1 is SGHNT and CDR2 is YENEEA. CDR3 length: 11 amino acids. V lost 4 bases and J 9 bases, leaving 10 bases between the germline ends. The CDR3 DNA reads as TGTGCCAGCAGCTCAGCGGGCGTGCAGTACTTC. Protein: CASSSAGVQYF.